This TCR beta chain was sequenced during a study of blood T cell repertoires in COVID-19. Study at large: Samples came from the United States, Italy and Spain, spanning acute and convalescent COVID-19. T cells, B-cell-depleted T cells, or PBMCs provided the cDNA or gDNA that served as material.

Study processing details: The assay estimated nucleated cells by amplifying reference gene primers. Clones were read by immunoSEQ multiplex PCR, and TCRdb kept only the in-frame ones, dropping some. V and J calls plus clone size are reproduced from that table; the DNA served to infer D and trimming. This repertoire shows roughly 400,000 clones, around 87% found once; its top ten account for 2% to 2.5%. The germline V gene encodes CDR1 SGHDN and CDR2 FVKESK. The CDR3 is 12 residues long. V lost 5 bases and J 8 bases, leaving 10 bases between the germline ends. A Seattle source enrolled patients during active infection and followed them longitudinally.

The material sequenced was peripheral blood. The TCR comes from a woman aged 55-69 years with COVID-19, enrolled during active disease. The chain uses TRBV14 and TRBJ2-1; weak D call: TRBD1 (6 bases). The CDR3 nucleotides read TGTGCCAGCAGCGCACAGGGTTATGAGCAGTTCTTC. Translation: CASSAQGYEQFF.